The entry below gives a single T cell receptor beta chain sequence along with its context. Its target is not known. The data were obtained in a study of cytomegalovirus exposure and HLA in healthy donors. PCR used 60 Vbeta primers and 13 Jbeta primers. Here immunoSEQ multiplex PCR was the method, and the copy in TCRdb shows in-frame clones only, minus some. The sample has 150,000 to 200,000 clones, about 80% seen once. The trim removed 7 bases at V and 8 bases at J, leaving 4 bases unmatched. The CDR3 totals 11 residues. Germline V gene sequence: CDR1 SQVTM, CDR2 ANQGSEA. General observations from the study: CMV serostatus was the sole immune exposure information available. Most sequenced TCRs were rare (though some public TCRs occurred in many donors).

This receptor was identified in a woman aged 40 to 50 in good health and CMV-seronegative. Sequencing used PBMCs. The rearrangement joins TRBV29-1 to TRBJ1-2; 10 bases line up with TRBD1. The CDR3 DNA reads TGCAGCGCTACGACAGGGGGCGGCTACACCTTC. It yields the protein CSATTGGGYTF.